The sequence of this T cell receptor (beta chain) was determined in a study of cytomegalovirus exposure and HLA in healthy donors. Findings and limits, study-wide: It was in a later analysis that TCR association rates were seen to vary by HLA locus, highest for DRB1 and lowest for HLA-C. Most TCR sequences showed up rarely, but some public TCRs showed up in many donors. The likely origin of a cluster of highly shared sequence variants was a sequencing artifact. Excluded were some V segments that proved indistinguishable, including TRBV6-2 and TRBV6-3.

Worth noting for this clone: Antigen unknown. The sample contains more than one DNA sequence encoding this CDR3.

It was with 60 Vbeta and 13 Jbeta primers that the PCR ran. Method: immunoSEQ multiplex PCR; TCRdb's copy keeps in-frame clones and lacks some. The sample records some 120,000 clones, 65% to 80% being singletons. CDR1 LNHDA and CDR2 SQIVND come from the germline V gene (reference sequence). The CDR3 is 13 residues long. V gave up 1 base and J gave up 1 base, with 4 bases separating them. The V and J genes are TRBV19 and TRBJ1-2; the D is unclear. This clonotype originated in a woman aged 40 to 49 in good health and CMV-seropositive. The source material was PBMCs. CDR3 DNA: TGTGCCAGTAGTATAGGCAGTAACTATGGCTACACCTTC. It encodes CASSIGSNYGYTF.